A single sample gave rise to the 4 T cell receptor beta chains below, sequenced in a study of T cell responses to AZD1222 COVID-19 vaccine. Only in-frame clones appear in the TCRdb table, and some are missing; sequencing was by immunoSEQ multiplex PCR. The data show approximately 80,000 clones, with roughly nine tenths seen just once and approximately 31% held by the top ten. Sequences were derived from peripheral blood, sampled on day 0 of AZD1222 vaccination. The origin of the receptors is an adult in good health.

The genes are TRBV18 and TRBJ2-7, with D uncertain. Germline CDR1 and CDR2: KGHSH and LQKENI. Trimming stripped 1 base from V and 2 bases from J, with 6 bases between. The CDR3 loop spans 13 amino acids. The CDR3 nucleotides are TGTGCCAGCTCACCACTGGACCCCTACGAGCAGTACTTC. It codes for CASSPLDPYEQYF.

This chain links TRBV19 with TRBJ1-5; D gene uncertain. CDR1 is LNHDA and CDR2 is SQIVND in the germline V gene (reference sequence). The CDR3 loop spans 13 amino acids. The V end was cut by 4 bases, the J end by 8 bases, with 12 bases between. The CDR3 nucleotides are TGTGCCAGTAGTACCCGCGGCGGGGAGCCCCAGCATTTT. Translating it yields CASSTRGGEPQHF.

This clone was seen a single time. The chain is built from TRBV7-9 and TRBJ2-7; no firm D call. V dropped 0 bases and J dropped 1 base, with 10 bases sitting between them. This CDR3 is 15 amino acids long. Germline V gene lookup returns CDR1 SEHNR and CDR2 FQNEAQ (reference sequence). CDR3: CASSLAQADSYEQYF. The CDR3 coding sequence is TGTGCCAGCAGCTTAGCCCAAGCAGATTCCTACGAGCAGTACTTC.

The chain is built from TRBV10-1 and TRBJ2-7, with 11 bases aligning to TRBD1. The CDR3 consists of 14 residues. With 8 bases clipped from V and 3 bases from J, the junction kept 6 bases outside the gene matches. Per the germline V gene, CDR1 is WNHNN and CDR2 is SYGVQD (reference sequence). CDR3 in amino acids: CASSGTGGNYEQYF. DNA for the CDR3: TGCGCCAGCTCCGGGACAGGGGGAAACTACGAGCAGTACTTC.